This TCR beta chain was profiled in a study of shared clonotypes between healthy human individuals. For the study at large: Each donor's CD8 memory used one plate, CD8 naive two, each CD4 subset three.

Concerning this clone itself: The antigen remains unidentified.

General study points: Though the depth was large, rarefaction showed that sorted-subset sequencing was incomplete.

Naive CD45RA+ and memory CD45RA-negative subsets were split from CD4+ cells. The run depth of the assay was deep. Method: immunoSEQ multiplex PCR; TCRdb's copy keeps in-frame clones and lacks some. The sample has millions of clones, approximately 95% seen once; the top ten hold around 0.4%. Sequencing was done on a sample of naive CD4+ T cells from PBMCs. Subset: CD45RA+ positively selected. The origin of this receptor is a man younger than 30 in good health. Some clones in this sample may be carry-over from other donors' samples.

CDR3 bases: TGTGCCAGCAGTTTCCGGGACAGAAAAGAGACCCAGTACTTC. The encoded protein is CASSFRDRKETQYF. J is TRBJ2-5 and V is TRBV28; 7 nucleotides line up with TRBD1. The ends lost 3 bases at V and 3 bases at J; junction bases unmatched: 4. This CDR3 region has 14 residues. In germline, CDR1 is MDHEN, CDR2 SYDVKM.